These 24 T cell receptor beta chains were all obtained from the same sample, sequenced in a study of graft-versus-host responses after intestinal transplantation. Their target antigens are unknown. Measured with immunoSEQ multiplex PCR; TCRdb has only the in-frame clones, and not every one. Among around 50,000 clones listed, about 81% were seen once. The material was unstimulated CD4+ T cells sorted from spleen or lymph node cells, obtained before transplant. All receptors come from a human donor who was the organ donor for an intestinal transplant.

The CDR3, as DNA: TGTGCCAGCAGCGAATACCCGACAGGGGCCCAAGAGACCCAGTACTTC. Protein sequence: CASSEYPTGAQETQYF. The chain employs TRBV9 and TRBJ2-5, with 8 bases identical to TRBD1. Germline V CDR1 and CDR2: SGDLS, YYNGEE. V lost 3 bases to trimming and J lost 1 base; unmatched junction nucleotides: 8. The CDR3 runs to 16 residues.

The rearrangement uses TRBV5-6 and TRBJ1-3, with D perhaps TRBD1 (5 bases). Germline V gives CDR1 SGHDT, CDR2 YYEEEE. V shed 0 bases and J shed 0 bases, with 10 bases lying between them. There are 16 residues in the CDR3. This CDR3 is CASSLVGHHSGNTIYF. The CDR3 DNA follows: TGTGCCAGCAGCTTGGTAGGACACCACTCTGGAAACACCATATATTTT.

This clone was detected only a few times. The chain links TRBV10-2 to TRBJ2-5; weak D call: TRBD1 (5 bases). The end of the DNA aligns better with TRBJ2-7, so the J call may be wrong. Germline CDR1 reads WSHSY; CDR2 reads SAAADI. CDR3 length: 12 residues. CDR3: CASRDTSYEQYF. In nucleotides, the CDR3 is TGCGCCAGCAGGGACACCTCCTACGAGCAGTACTTC.

The sample holds a few counts of this clone. The chain has TRBV11-3 and TRBJ2-6; TRBD1 matches at 9 bases. Germline V lookup: CDR1 SGHNT, CDR2 YENEEA. The J segment lost 1 base and the V segment lost 0 bases, leaving 4 bases of the junction unmatched. The CDR3 has 18 residues. The CDR3 coding sequence is TGTGCCAGCAGCTTAGACGGGACAGGGTCATCTGGGGCCAACGTCCTGACTTTC. It translates to CASSLDGTGSSGANVLTF.

This sequence joins TRBV23-1 and TRBJ1-1; 10 positions match TRBD1. TRBV23-1 qualifies as an ORF whose function is uncertain. The ends lost 10 bases at V and 4 bases at J; junction bases unmatched: 6. This CDR3 has 13 residues. CDR3 protein: CANRDRGSTEAFF. The CDR3 bases are TGCGCCAACCGGGACAGGGGCAGCACTGAAGCTTTCTTT.

CDR3 DNA sequence: TGTGCCAGCAGCTTGCGGCCCCCATATGGCTACACCTTC. It is translated as CASSLRPPYGYTF. The J gene is TRBJ1-2, the V gene TRBV5-4; D uncertain. V lost 1 base and J 5 bases, leaving 9 bases between the germline ends. CDR1 SGHNT and CDR2 YYREEE come from the germline V gene (reference sequence). This CDR3 spans 13 amino acids. The full variable domain, with the rest looked up from reference TRBV5-4 and TRBJ1-2, is ETGVTQSPTHLIKTRGQQVTLRCSSQSGHNTVSWYQQALGQGPQFIFQYYREEENGRGNFPPRFSGLQFPNYSSELNVNALELDDSALYLCASSLRPPYGYTFGSGTRLTVV.

The rearrangement uses TRBV12-5 and TRBJ2-4; 13 nucleotides line up with TRBD2. CDR3 size: 17 residues. V dropped 0 bases and J dropped 1; count of bases not matched to a gene: 0. CDR1 is LGHNT and CDR2 is FRNRAP in the germline V gene. The CDR3: CASGLVTSGGAKNIQYF. CDR3 in DNA: TGTGCTAGTGGTTTGGTGACTAGCGGGGGGGCCAAAAACATTCAGTACTTC.

The chain uses TRBV6-6 and TRBJ2-7; TRBD2 is a possible D gene (6 bases). The germline V and J ends were trimmed by 6 bases and 0 bases, with 12 bases remaining between them. Germline V CDR1 and CDR2: MNHNY, SVGAGI (reference sequence). The CDR3 runs 14 residues. The chain's CDR3 is CASSPSGVSYEQYF. CDR3 DNA sequence: TGTGCCAGCAGCCCCTCGGGGGTCTCCTACGAGCAGTACTTC.

As regards this clone: A junction boundary mismatches the germline segment, possibly from a read error. V and J are TRBV7-2 and TRBJ2-3; D uncertain. CDR1 and CDR2 (germline): SGHTA, FQGNSA. This CDR3 contains 14 residues. Here the CDR3 DNA reads TGTGCCAGCAGCCCCAGGTCCAGCACAGATGCGCAGTATTTT. It is translated as CASSPRSSTDAQYF.

J is TRBJ2-3 and V is TRBV29-1, with D unresolved. V lost 6 bases to trimming and J lost 3 bases, with 16 bases between them. CDR1 is SQVTM and CDR2 is ANQGSEA in the germline V gene. The CDR3 sequence is 14 residues long. CDR3 nucleotide sequence: TGCAGCGTCGCAACCCAATTAGTGACAGATACGCAGTATTTT. Translating gives CSVATQLVTDTQYF.

The gene calls are TRBV27 and TRBJ1-2; the D gene is possibly TRBD1 (6 bases). V lost 1 base, J lost 8 bases, and 14 bases lay in between. This CDR3 comprises 14 residues. Germline CDR1 and CDR2: MNHEY and SMNVEV (reference sequence). The CDR3 here is CASSLLWGAHGYTF. Written as DNA, the CDR3 is TGTGCCAGCAGTTTATTGTGGGGGGCGCACGGCTACACCTTC.

This chain connects TRBV18 to TRBJ1-4, with unresolved D. The V gene lost 4 bases and the J gene lost 5 bases, with 8 bases spanning the gap. From germline, CDR1 is KGHSH and CDR2 LQKENI. This CDR3 has 13 amino acids. The CDR3, as DNA: TGTGCCAGCTCACTTCAGATAAATGAAAAACTGTTTTTT. Amino acids: CASSLQINEKLFF.

The chain carries TRBV7-2 and TRBJ2-1; no reliable D call. The V end lost 3 bases, the J end lost 4 bases, and 10 bases lay between the germline ends. The CDR3 length is 14 residues. Germline V gene data show CDR1 as SGHTA and CDR2 as FQGNSA. The CDR3 DNA reads as TGTGCCAGCAGCTTCTCAGGCATTTACAATGAGCAGTTCTTC. As protein: CASSFSGIYNEQFF.

This clone appeared a single time. The chain combines TRBV14 with TRBJ2-2; possibly TRBD1 for D (5 bases). CDR3 size: 13 residues. Germline values: CDR1 SGHDN, CDR2 FVKESK. The ends were cut back, 4 bases at V and 4 bases at J, with 7 bases in the middle. Here the CDR3 DNA reads TGTGCCAGCAGCCCTGGGGCCACCGGGGAGCTGTTTTTT. Its translation is CASSPGATGELFF.

The gene calls are TRBV5-1 and TRBJ2-3; D remains unclear. The V end lost 0 bases, the J end lost 5 bases, and 13 bases lay between the germline ends. This CDR3 comprises 15 residues. The germline CDR1 and CDR2 sequences are SGHRS and YFSETQ. The CDR3 bases are TGCGCCAGCAGCTTGGCTACTCTTGTGAGAGATACGCAGTATTTT. It yields the protein CASSLATLVRDTQYF.

The rearrangement links TRBV10-2 to TRBJ1-3, with a weak D call TRBD1 (5 bases). Germline loops: CDR1 WSHSY, CDR2 SAAADI. The CDR3 sequence is 15 residues long. V lost 6 bases, J lost 5 bases, and 17 bases lay in between. The CDR3 DNA is TGCGCCAGCAGCGGGACGGAGCTCTGGAGAAACACCATATATTTT. Translation gives CASSGTELWRNTIYF.

This sequence joins TRBV30 and TRBJ2-7; 9 bases are shared with TRBD2. CDR3 length: 14 amino acids. Germline-derived CDR1 and CDR2 are GTSNPN and SVGIG (reference sequence). Unmatched junction bases numbered 14, after V lost 5 bases and J lost 9 bases. The CDR3 region has the DNA TGTGCCTGGGACCTGGGGGCTAGCGGGATCGGGCAGTACTTC. Protein sequence: CAWDLGASGIGQYF.

V gene TRBV6-1 combines with J gene TRBJ1-5; perhaps TRBD1 as D (5 bases). This CDR3 contains 15 residues. Germline V gene data show CDR1 as MNHNS and CDR2 as SASEGT. Trimming took 5 bases from V and 0 from J, leaving 11 bases between them. The CDR3 spells CASSLSGLSNQPQHF. CDR3 nucleotide sequence: TGTGCCAGCAGTTTGTCAGGGCTTAGCAATCAGCCCCAGCATTTT.

The rearrangement uses TRBV19 and TRBJ1-5; 12 bases agree with TRBD1. Germline V gene sequence: CDR1 LNHDA, CDR2 SQIVND (reference sequence). V shed 3 bases and J 7 bases; nucleotides not matched to a gene: 7. The CDR3 runs 16 residues. In DNA, the CDR3 is TGTGCCAGTAGTATTCTGGGACAGGGGGCGAGGCAGCCCCAGCATTTT. Protein product: CASSILGQGARQPQHF. Variable domain in full (rest from reference TRBV19 and TRBJ1-5): DGGITQSPKYLFRKEGQNVTLSCEQNLNHDAMYWYRQDPGQGLRLIYYSQIVNDFQKGDIAEGYSVSREKKESFPLTVTSAQKNPTAFYLCASSILGQGARQPQHFGDGTRLSIL.

V and J are TRBV7-6 and TRBJ2-3; 11 nucleotides line up with TRBD2. From germline, CDR1 is SGHVS and CDR2 FNYEAQ. Trimming took 7 bases from V and 2 from J; bases not matched to a gene: 5. There are 15 residues in the CDR3. CDR3 bases: TGTGCCAGCACCCTACTAGCGGGGGACACAGATACGCAGTATTTT. Amino acid sequence: CASTLLAGDTDTQYF.

This chain uses TRBV7-8 with TRBJ2-5; D is possibly TRBD1 or TRBD2 (6 bases each). CDR1 and CDR2 from the germline V gene are SGHVS and FQNEAQ. Between the trimmed V and J ends, which lost 2 bases and 2 bases, there was a span of 12 bases. The CDR3 length is 15 residues. This chain's CDR3 is CASSLRGTLQETQYF. DNA of the CDR3: TGTGCCAGCAGCTTAAGGGGGACTCTACAAGAGACCCAGTACTTC.

The chain has TRBV30 and TRBJ2-1; D is possibly TRBD1 (6 bases). Germline lookup yields CDR1 GTSNPN and CDR2 SVGIG (reference sequence). The CDR3 is made up of 14 amino acids. Deletions cut 6 bases from V and 1 base from J, with 13 bases between. In DNA, the CDR3 is TGTGCCTGTCCCCAGGGGCTTTCCTACAATGAGCAGTTCTTC. Protein sequence: CACPQGLSYNEQFF.

The rearrangement joins TRBV10-1 to TRBJ2-2; TRBD1 aligns across 10 bases. The germline gives CDR1 WNHNN, CDR2 SYGVQD (reference sequence). V lost 0 bases, J lost 6 bases, and 7 bases stayed unmatched. CDR3 length: 17 residues. The CDR3 region has the DNA TGCGCCAGCAGTGAGTCGAGACCCGGACAGGGGGCCGGGGAGCTGTTTTTT. Protein product: CASSESRPGQGAGELFF.

This clone was detected a few times. The rearrangement links TRBV7-2 to TRBJ2-7, with D possibly matching TRBD2 (7 bases). This CDR3 contains 14 residues. V dropped 1 base and J dropped 7 bases, with 14 bases sitting between them. Germline V gene lookup returns CDR1 SGHTA and CDR2 FQGNSA. CDR3 in amino acids: CASSLGAGAKEQYF. In DNA, the CDR3 is TGTGCCAGCAGCTTAGGGGCGGGGGCAAAGGAGCAGTACTTC.